The clone carrying this T cell receptor beta chain was picked up one time. Its antigen remains unidentified. V trimming: 5 bases; J trimming: 2 bases; junction bases outside the gene matches: 6. The CDR3 spans 15 residues. Looked up from germline, CDR1 is SGHTA and CDR2 is FQGTGA. The sample belongs to a study of radiotherapy plus CTLA-4 blockade in lung cancer. Enrolled patients, whose metastatic non-small-cell lung cancer was chemo-refractory, received focal radiation plus CTLA-4 blockade with ipilimumab. Points from the study as a whole: Reports identified early blood T cell clone dynamics, with interferon-beta, as the best response predictor.

Only in-frame clones appear in the TCRdb table, and some are missing; sequencing was by immunoSEQ multiplex PCR. Here the sample spans about 60,000 clones, about 80% being singletons. The receptor's source is a human donor with non-small cell lung cancer who had a partial response to radiotherapy plus ipilimumab. Sequencing used peripheral blood, obtained from a patient treated with radiotherapy plus ipilimumab. V usage is TRBV7-3 and J usage is TRBJ1-3, with 7 positions matching TRBD1. The CDR3 nucleotides read TGTGCCAGCAGCCTTGGAGGGGGCACTGGAAACACCATATATTTT. Its protein product is CASSLGGGTGNTIYF.